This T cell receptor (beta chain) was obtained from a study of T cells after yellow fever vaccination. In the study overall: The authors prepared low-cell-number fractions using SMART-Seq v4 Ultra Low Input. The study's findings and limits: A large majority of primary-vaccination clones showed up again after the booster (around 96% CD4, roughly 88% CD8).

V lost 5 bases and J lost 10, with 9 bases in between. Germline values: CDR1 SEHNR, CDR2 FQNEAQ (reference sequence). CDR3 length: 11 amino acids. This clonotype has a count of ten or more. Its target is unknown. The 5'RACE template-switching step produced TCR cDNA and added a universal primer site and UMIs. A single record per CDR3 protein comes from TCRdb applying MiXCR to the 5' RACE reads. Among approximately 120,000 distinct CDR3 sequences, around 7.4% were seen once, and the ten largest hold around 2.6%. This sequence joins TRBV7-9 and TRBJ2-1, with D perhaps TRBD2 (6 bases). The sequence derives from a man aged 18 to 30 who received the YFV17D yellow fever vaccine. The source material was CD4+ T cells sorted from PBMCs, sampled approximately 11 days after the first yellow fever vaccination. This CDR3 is CASSRAGEQFF. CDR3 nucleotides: TGTGCCAGCAGCCGGGCGGGGGAGCAGTTCTTC.